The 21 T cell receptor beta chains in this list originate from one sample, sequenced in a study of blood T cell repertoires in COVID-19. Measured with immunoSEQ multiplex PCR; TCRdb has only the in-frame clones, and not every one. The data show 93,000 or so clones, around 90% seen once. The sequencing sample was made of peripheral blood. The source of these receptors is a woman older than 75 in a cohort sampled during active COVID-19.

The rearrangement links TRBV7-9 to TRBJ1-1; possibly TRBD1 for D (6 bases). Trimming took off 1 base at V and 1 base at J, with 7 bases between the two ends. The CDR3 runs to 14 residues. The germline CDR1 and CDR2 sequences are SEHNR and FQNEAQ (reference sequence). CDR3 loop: CASSLGTENTEAFF. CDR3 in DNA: TGTGCCAGCAGCTTAGGGACAGAGAACACTGAAGCTTTCTTT.

CDR3 loop: CASSLTRGFGGIAKNIQYF. Here the CDR3 DNA reads TGTGCCAGCAGCCTAACGAGGGGGTTTGGTGGGATAGCCAAAAACATTCAGTACTTC. The rearrangement uses TRBV14 and TRBJ2-4; a possible D gene is TRBD1 (6 bases). From germline, CDR1 is SGHDN and CDR2 FVKESK. Trimming removed 4 bases from V and 0 bases from J, with 22 bases in between. The CDR3 loop spans 19 amino acids. Combining the CDR3 with reference TRBV14 and TRBJ2-4 gives the whole variable domain EAGVTQFPSHSVIEKGQTVTLRCDPISGHDNLYWYRRVMGKEIKFLLHFVKESKQDESGMPNNRFLAERTGGTYSTLKVQPAELEDSGVYFCASSLTRGFGGIAKNIQYFGAGTRLSVL.

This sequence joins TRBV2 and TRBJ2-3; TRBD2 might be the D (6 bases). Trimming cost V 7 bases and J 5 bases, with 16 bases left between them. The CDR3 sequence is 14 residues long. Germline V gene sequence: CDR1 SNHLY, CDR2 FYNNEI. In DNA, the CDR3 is TGTGCCAGCATGGATTGGGGGGTGATAGATACGCAGTATTTT. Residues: CASMDWGVIDTQYF.

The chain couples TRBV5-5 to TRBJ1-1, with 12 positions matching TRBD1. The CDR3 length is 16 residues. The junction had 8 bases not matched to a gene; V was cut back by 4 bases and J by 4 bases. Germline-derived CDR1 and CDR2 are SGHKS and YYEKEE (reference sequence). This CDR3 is CASSPGQGAPLTEAFF. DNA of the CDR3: TGTGCCAGCAGCCCGGGACAGGGGGCCCCTCTCACTGAAGCTTTCTTT.

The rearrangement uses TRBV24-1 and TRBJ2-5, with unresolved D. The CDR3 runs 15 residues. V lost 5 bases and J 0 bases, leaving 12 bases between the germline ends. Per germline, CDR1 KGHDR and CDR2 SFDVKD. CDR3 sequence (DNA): TGTGCCACCAGTGTTAATGACAACTACCAAGAGACCCAGTACTTC. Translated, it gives CATSVNDNYQETQYF.

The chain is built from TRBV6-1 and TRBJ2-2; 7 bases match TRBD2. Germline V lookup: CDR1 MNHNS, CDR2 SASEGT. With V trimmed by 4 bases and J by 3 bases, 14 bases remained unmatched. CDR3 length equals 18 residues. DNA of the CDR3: TGTGCCAGCAGTGGCCTAGCGGCCCCCGGAGGATACACCGGGGAGCTGTTTTTT. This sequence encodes CASSGLAAPGGYTGELFF.

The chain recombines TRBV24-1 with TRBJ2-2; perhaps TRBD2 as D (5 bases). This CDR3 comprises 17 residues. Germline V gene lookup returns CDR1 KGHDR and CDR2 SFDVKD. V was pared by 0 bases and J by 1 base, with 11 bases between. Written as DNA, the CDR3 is TGTGCCACCAGTGATTTGCAAGGTCGGGGGAACACCGGGGAGCTGTTTTTT. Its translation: CATSDLQGRGNTGELFF.

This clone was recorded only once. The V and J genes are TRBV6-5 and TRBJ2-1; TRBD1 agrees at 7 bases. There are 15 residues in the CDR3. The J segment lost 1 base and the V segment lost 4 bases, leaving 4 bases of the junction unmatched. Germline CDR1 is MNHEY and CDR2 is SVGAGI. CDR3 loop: CASSWAQGSYNEQFF. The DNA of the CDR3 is TGTGCCAGCAGTTGGGCACAGGGGTCCTACAATGAGCAGTTCTTC.

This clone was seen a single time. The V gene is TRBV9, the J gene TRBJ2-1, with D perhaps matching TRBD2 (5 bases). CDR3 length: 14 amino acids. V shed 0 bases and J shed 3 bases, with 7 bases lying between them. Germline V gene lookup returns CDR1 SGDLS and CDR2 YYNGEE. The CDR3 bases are TGTGCCAGCAGCGTAGCCGGGGACTACAATGAGCAGTTCTTC. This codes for CASSVAGDYNEQFF.

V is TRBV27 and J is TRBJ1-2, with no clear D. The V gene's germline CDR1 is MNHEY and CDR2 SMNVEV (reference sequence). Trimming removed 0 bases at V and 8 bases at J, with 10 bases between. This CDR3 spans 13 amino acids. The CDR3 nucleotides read TGTGCCAGCAGTTTATCATCGTCAGTCGGCTACACCTTC. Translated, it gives CASSLSSSVGYTF.

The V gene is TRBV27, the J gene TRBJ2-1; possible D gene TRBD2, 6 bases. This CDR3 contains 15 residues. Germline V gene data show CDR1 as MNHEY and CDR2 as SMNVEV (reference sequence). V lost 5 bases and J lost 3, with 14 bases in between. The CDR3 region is CASSVPGVIYNEQFF. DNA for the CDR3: TGTGCCAGCAGTGTCCCGGGGGTTATCTACAATGAGCAGTTCTTC.

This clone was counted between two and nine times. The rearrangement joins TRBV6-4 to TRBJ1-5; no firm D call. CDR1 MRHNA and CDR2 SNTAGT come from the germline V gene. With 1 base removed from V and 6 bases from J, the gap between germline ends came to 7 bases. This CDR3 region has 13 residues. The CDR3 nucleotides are TGTGCCAGCAGTGACTGGCGGGGTCAGCCCCAGCATTTT. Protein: CASSDWRGQPQHF.

For the CDR3, the DNA is TGTGCCAGCAGCTTAGAGCGCGAGCAGTACTTC. Translated, it gives CASSLEREQYF. This sequence joins TRBV7-2 and TRBJ2-7; no clear D. Germline lookup yields CDR1 SGHTA and CDR2 FQGNSA. The CDR3 has 11 amino acids. V was trimmed by 1 base and J by 6 bases, leaving 4 bases between them.

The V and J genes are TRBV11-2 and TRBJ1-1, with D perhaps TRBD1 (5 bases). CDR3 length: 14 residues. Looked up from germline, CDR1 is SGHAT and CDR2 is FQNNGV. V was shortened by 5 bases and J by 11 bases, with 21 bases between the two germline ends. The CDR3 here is CASSHTRDAGPAFF. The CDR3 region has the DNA TGTGCCAGCAGCCATACCCGGGACGCGGGGCCCGCTTTCTTT.

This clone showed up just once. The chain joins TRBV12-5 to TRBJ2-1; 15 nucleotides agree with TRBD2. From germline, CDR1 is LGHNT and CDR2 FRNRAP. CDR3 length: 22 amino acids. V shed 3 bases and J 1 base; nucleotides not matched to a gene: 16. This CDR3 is CASGFPSGLAGGNIRSYNEQFF. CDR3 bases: TGTGCTAGTGGTTTCCCCTCGGGACTAGCGGGGGGCAACATAAGGTCCTACAATGAGCAGTTCTTC.

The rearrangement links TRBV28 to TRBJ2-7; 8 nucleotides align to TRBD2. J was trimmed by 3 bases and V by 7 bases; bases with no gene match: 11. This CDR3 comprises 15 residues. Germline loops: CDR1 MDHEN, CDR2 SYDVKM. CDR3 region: CASIPPGLAGYEQYF. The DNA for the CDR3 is TGTGCCAGCATCCCCCCGGGGCTAGCGGGCTACGAGCAGTACTTC.

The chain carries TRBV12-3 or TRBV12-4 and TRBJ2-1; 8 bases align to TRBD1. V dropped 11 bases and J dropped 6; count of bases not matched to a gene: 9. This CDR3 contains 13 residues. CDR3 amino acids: CASQGALGNEQFF. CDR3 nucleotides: TGTGCCTCTCAGGGGGCCCTTGGCAATGAGCAGTTCTTC.

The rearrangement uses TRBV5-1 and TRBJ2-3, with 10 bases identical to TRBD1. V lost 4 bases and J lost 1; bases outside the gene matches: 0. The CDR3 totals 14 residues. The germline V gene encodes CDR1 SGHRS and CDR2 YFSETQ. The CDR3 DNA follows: TGCGCCAGCAGCGGGACAGGGGGCACAGATACGCAGTATTTT. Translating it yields CASSGTGGTDTQYF.

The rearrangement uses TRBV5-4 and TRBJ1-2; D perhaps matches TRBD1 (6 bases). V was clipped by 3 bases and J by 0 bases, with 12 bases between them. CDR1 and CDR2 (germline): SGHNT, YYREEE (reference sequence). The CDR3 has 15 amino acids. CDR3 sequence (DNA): TGTGCCAGCAGCTCGACAGGAGGAGCTAACTATGGCTACACCTTC. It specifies CASSSTGGANYGYTF.

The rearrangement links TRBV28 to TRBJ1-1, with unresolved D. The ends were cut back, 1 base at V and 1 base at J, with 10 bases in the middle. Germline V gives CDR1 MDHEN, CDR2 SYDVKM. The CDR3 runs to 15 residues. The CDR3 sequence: CASSLSWRGNTEAFF. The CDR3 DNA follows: TGTGCCAGCAGTTTATCTTGGCGGGGGAACACTGAAGCTTTCTTT.

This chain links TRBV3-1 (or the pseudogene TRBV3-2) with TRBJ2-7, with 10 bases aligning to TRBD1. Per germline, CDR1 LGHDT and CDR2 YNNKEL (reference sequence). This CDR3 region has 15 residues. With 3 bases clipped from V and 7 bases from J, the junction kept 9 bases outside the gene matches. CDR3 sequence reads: CASSHAWDRGTEQYF. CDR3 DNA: TGTGCCAGCAGCCACGCCTGGGACAGGGGAACAGAGCAGTACTTC.